The rows below give T cell receptor beta chains drawn from one sample of a study of beta chain features in type 1 diabetes. Sequencing used immunoSEQ multiplex PCR; TCRdb keeps in-frame clones, though not all of them. The sample records about 400,000 clones, over 10% being singletons. Sequenced sample: naive CD4+ T cells from blood. Every receptor here comes from a woman aged 18-29 years with type 1 diabetes. The CDR3 runs from the conserved cysteine through the conserved F or W. The order of the fields is J gene, D gene, clone size, V gene, CDR3 length, CDR3 DNA, CDR3 protein. The D gene is left open where the match is weak. The size of a clone is reported for some rows only, either as once, few or many, or as a class for expanded clones.

J: TRBJ1-2; D: TRBD1; size: few; V: TRBV9; length: 15; DNA: TGTGCCAGCAGCGCCGGACAGGGAGGCCTCTATGGCTACACCTTC; CDR3: CASSAGQGGLYGYTF
J: TRBJ2-4; D: -; size: -; V: TRBV27; length: 15; DNA: TGTGCCAGCAGTCCCCTACTAGCCTGGGTAAACATTCAGTACTTC; CDR3: CASSPLLAWVNIQYF
J: TRBJ2-5; D: -; size: few; V: TRBV5-1; length: 14; DNA: TGCGCCAGCAGCTTGGGTCCGGGTCAAGAGACCCAGTACTTC; CDR3: CASSLGPGQETQYF
J: TRBJ1-1; D: -; size: -; V: TRBV29-1; length: 13; DNA: TGCAGCGTTGGGGGGAGGATGAACACTGAAGCTTTCTTT; CDR3: CSVGGRMNTEAFF
J: TRBJ1-1; D: TRBD1; size: few; V: TRBV5-4; length: 13; DNA: TGTGCCAGCATAGACAGGGCGAACACTGAAGCTTTCTTT; CDR3: CASIDRANTEAFF
J: TRBJ1-1; D: -; size: few; V: TRBV18; length: 15; DNA: TGTGCCAGCTCACCACAACAGGGTATGAACACTGAAGCTTTCTTT; CDR3: CASSPQQGMNTEAFF
J: TRBJ2-3; D: TRBD1; size: -; V: TRBV7-2; length: 14; DNA: TGTGCCAGCAGCCCCTGGGACAGTGGAGATACGCAGTATTTT; CDR3: CASSPWDSGDTQYF
J: TRBJ2-7; D: -; size: -; V: TRBV2; length: 14; DNA: TGTGCCAGCACCCCGACAGACTTCTCCTACGAGCAGTACTTC; CDR3: CASTPTDFSYEQYF
J: TRBJ1-2; D: TRBD1; size: -; V: TRBV29-1; length: 13; DNA: TGCAGCGTTGAAGGAGGGACAGACTATGGCTACACCTTC; CDR3: CSVEGGTDYGYTF
J: TRBJ2-7; D: -; size: few; V: TRBV15; length: 13; DNA: TGTGCCACCAGCCCGCGGGGAGCCTACGAGCAGTACTTC; CDR3: CATSPRGAYEQYF
J: TRBJ1-6; D: TRBD1; size: -; V: TRBV27; length: 19; DNA: TGTGCCAGCAGTTTGGGGTCTCGGACAGGGGCGGTAAAGAATTCACCCCTCCACTTT; CDR3: CASSLGSRTGAVKNSPLHF
J: TRBJ2-5; D: TRBD1; size: few; V: TRBV9; length: 15; DNA: TGTGCCAGCAGCACCGTACAGGGGGCTCAAGAGACCCAGTACTTC; CDR3: CASSTVQGAQETQYF
J: TRBJ2-3; D: TRBD2; size: few; V: TRBV7-2; length: 15; DNA: TGTGCCAGCAGCTCGGTAGCGGGGGGCACAGATACGCAGTATTTT; CDR3: CASSSVAGGTDTQYF
J: TRBJ2-7; D: -; size: -; V: TRBV5-1; length: 15; DNA: TGCGCCAGCAGCTTGTGGGGGGGCGACTCCTACGAGCAGTACTTC; CDR3: CASSLWGGDSYEQYF
J: TRBJ1-1; D: -; size: few; V: TRBV29-1; length: 13; DNA: TGCAGCGTAGCCAGTCTGACGCGGCAGTCGGCTTTCTTT; CDR3: CSVASLTRQSAFF
J: TRBJ2-1; D: -; size: few; V: TRBV7-2; length: 16; DNA: TGTGCCAGCAGCCCTTATGTGGGGCGGCCCGGCAATGAGCAGTTCTTC; CDR3: CASSPYVGRPGNEQFF
J: TRBJ1-2; D: -; size: few; V: TRBV27; length: 14; DNA: TGTGCCAGTGGACGGGAGAGGGGAAACTATGGCTACACCTTC; CDR3: CASGRERGNYGYTF
J: TRBJ1-2; D: TRBD1; size: few; V: TRBV27; length: 14; DNA: TGTGCCACCCTTAGGACAGGCGCTAACTATGGCTACACCTTC; CDR3: CATLRTGANYGYTF
J: TRBJ1-1; D: -; size: few; V: TRBV7-9; length: 14; DNA: TGTGCCAGCAGCATGAATCAACAGGGAACTGAAGCTTTCTTT; CDR3: CASSMNQQGTEAFF
J: TRBJ2-7; D: TRBD2; size: -; V: TRBV30; length: 13; DNA: TGTGCCTGGAGTTTAGCGGGAGCCTACGAGCAGTACTTC; CDR3: CAWSLAGAYEQYF
J: TRBJ2-1; D: TRBD2; size: few; V: TRBV4-1; length: 16; DNA: TGCGCCAGCAGGAGCGGTCTAGCGGGAGGGTACAATGAGCAGTTCTTC; CDR3: CASRSGLAGGYNEQFF
J: TRBJ1-1; D: -; size: once; V: TRBV5-1; length: 14; DNA: TGCGCCAGCAGCTCACAGGGTTTGGGCACTGAAGCTTTCTTT; CDR3: CASSSQGLGTEAFF
J: TRBJ1-5; D: -; size: -; V: TRBV4-1; length: 15; DNA: TGCGCCAGCAGCCAGGCCGGGACACAACATCAGCCCCAGCATTTT; CDR3: CASSQAGTQHQPQHF
J: TRBJ2-3; D: TRBD2; size: few; V: TRBV4-1; length: 16; DNA: TGCGCCAGCAGCCTCGGACTAGCGGGACGTACAGATACGCAGTATTTT; CDR3: CASSLGLAGRTDTQYF
J: TRBJ2-3; D: -; size: -; V: TRBV27; length: 14; DNA: TGTGCCAGCAGTTTATCGCCCCGGACAGATACGCAGTATTTT; CDR3: CASSLSPRTDTQYF
J: TRBJ1-1; D: -; size: few; V: TRBV30; length: 13; DNA: TGTGCCTGGAGTGTACAGGGCGACACTGAAGCTTTCTTT; CDR3: CAWSVQGDTEAFF
J: TRBJ2-7; D: TRBD2; size: few; V: TRBV28; length: 15; DNA: TGTGCCAGCAGGCGCCCTAGCGGGGACGGCTACGAGCAGTACTTC; CDR3: CASRRPSGDGYEQYF
J: TRBJ2-5; D: TRBD2; size: -; V: TRBV7-2; length: 15; DNA: TGTGCCAGCAGCTTTTCTAGCGGGAGAGAGGAGACCCAGTACTTC; CDR3: CASSFSSGREETQYF
J: TRBJ1-1; D: TRBD1; size: -; V: TRBV5-1; length: 15; DNA: TGCGCCAGCAGCTTGGGGACAGGGAAAAACACTGAAGCTTTCTTT; CDR3: CASSLGTGKNTEAFF
J: TRBJ1-3; D: -; size: -; V: TRBV30; length: 12; DNA: TGTGCCTGCCGTCTCTCTGGAAACACCATATATTTT; CDR3: CACRLSGNTIYF
J: TRBJ2-2; D: -; size: -; V: TRBV20-1; length: 11; DNA: TGCAGTGCTAGCGTTGCCGGGGAGCTGTTTTTT; CDR3: CSASVAGELFF
J: TRBJ1-2; D: -; size: few; V: TRBV19; length: 13; DNA: TGTGCCAGTAGTATGTGGGAGGACTATGGCTACACCTTC; CDR3: CASSMWEDYGYTF
J: TRBJ2-5; D: -; size: few; V: TRBV18; length: 13; DNA: TGTGCCAGCTCCCTGGGGGGCCAAGAGACCCAGTACTTC; CDR3: CASSLGGQETQYF
J: TRBJ1-1; D: -; size: -; V: TRBV5-6; length: 13; DNA: TGTGCCAGCAGCTTGGCGACAGGAAGCGGAGCTTTCTTT; CDR3: CASSLATGSGAFF
J: TRBJ2-5; D: -; size: few; V: TRBV19; length: 15; DNA: TGTGCCAGTAGCCCCTGGGGGGGCCCACGAGAGACCCAGTACTTC; CDR3: CASSPWGGPRETQYF
J: TRBJ2-5; D: TRBD1; size: -; V: TRBV10-3; length: 14; DNA: TGTGCCATCAGTGAAGGACAGGGTGCCGAGACCCAGTACTTC; CDR3: CAISEGQGAETQYF
J: TRBJ2-2; D: TRBD2; size: -; V: TRBV27; length: 17; DNA: TGTGCCAGCAGTTTTAGCGGGAGGGCCCGGTACACCGGGGAGCTGTTTTTT; CDR3: CASSFSGRARYTGELFF
J: TRBJ2-1; D: TRBD2; size: -; V: TRBV5-8; length: 15; DNA: TGTGCCAGCAGTACCGGGACTAGCGGGCTGAACGAGCAGTTCTTC; CDR3: CASSTGTSGLNEQFF
J: TRBJ2-1; D: -; size: -; V: TRBV7-2; length: 13; DNA: TGTGCCAGCAGAGTGGAGTCCCCCAATGAGCAGTTCTTC; CDR3: CASRVESPNEQFF
J: TRBJ1-1; D: TRBD1; size: -; V: TRBV19; length: 13; DNA: TGTGCCAGTAGTACGGGGACAGGCACTGAAGCTTTCTTT; CDR3: CASSTGTGTEAFF
J: TRBJ2-7; D: TRBD1; size: few; V: TRBV30; length: 16; DNA: TGTGCCTGGAGTTCCACGCCGGGGACAGGGCCCTTCGAGCAGTACTTC; CDR3: CAWSSTPGTGPFEQYF
J: TRBJ1-2; D: TRBD1; size: -; V: TRBV5-1; length: 14; DNA: TGCGCCAGCAGCTTGGCCGGGACAGCCTATGGCTACACCTTC; CDR3: CASSLAGTAYGYTF
J: TRBJ2-2; D: -; size: -; V: TRBV9; length: 16; DNA: TGTGCCAGCAGCGTAGTACCCGGGACGAACACCGGGGAGCTGTTTTTT; CDR3: CASSVVPGTNTGELFF
J: TRBJ2-1; D: -; size: -; V: TRBV30; length: 15; DNA: TGTGCCTGGAGCGTTGGGGCCACGTCCTACAATGAGCAGTTCTTC; CDR3: CAWSVGATSYNEQFF
J: TRBJ2-7; D: TRBD1; size: few; V: TRBV7-9; length: 13; DNA: TGTGCCAGCAGCCGGGACAGGGCCGGGGAGCAGTACTTC; CDR3: CASSRDRAGEQYF
J: TRBJ2-4; D: -; size: few; V: TRBV28; length: 14; DNA: TGTGCCAGCAGATCACAGGGAACCAAAAACATTCAGTACTTC; CDR3: CASRSQGTKNIQYF
J: TRBJ1-1; D: -; size: few; V: TRBV2; length: 13; DNA: TGTGCCAGCAGCAGGGGTTTCGACACTGAAGCTTTCTTT; CDR3: CASSRGFDTEAFF
J: TRBJ1-2; D: -; size: few; V: TRBV29-1; length: 13; DNA: TGCAGCGTTGCCCCGCGGCTAAACTATGGCTACACCTTC; CDR3: CSVAPRLNYGYTF
J: TRBJ2-3; D: -; size: few; V: TRBV13; length: 15; DNA: TGTGCCAGCAGCTTTGTGGCAGGGGTTGCAGATACGCAGTATTTT; CDR3: CASSFVAGVADTQYF
J: TRBJ1-5; D: TRBD1; size: -; V: TRBV2; length: 13; DNA: TGTGCCAGCGTTGGGACAGAAGGGCAGCCCCAGCATTTT; CDR3: CASVGTEGQPQHF
J: TRBJ2-7; D: TRBD1; size: -; V: TRBV27; length: 14; DNA: TGTGCCAGCAGTTCCGGGACAGCGTTCTACGAGCAGTACTTC; CDR3: CASSSGTAFYEQYF
J: TRBJ2-3; D: -; size: -; V: TRBV15; length: 15; DNA: TGTGCCACCAGCAGAGTTGAGGGTTTCACAGATACGCAGTATTTT; CDR3: CATSRVEGFTDTQYF
J: TRBJ1-5; D: -; size: -; V: TRBV28; length: 15; DNA: TGTGCCAGCAGTCGGACAGTAGCTAGCAATCAGCCCCAGCATTTT; CDR3: CASSRTVASNQPQHF